A selection of T cell receptor beta chains follows, all from one sample in a study of shared clonotypes between healthy human individuals. The protocol was immunoSEQ multiplex PCR, while the TCRdb copy is restricted to in-frame clones and leaves out a portion. This sample has about 2.1 million clones, with about 92% found just once. The sequenced sample was naive CD8+ T cells from PBMCs. These receptors all stem from a man younger than 35 in good health. Some clones in this sample may be carry-over from other donors' samples. Both conserved end residues are part of each CDR3. D genes are given only for firm matches. Some rows have no size entry. The others give once, few or many, or a class for an expanded clone.

>TRBJ2-1|TRBV7-9|-|-
CASSRAPWGEQFF
TGTGCCAGCAGCCGGGCCCCATGGGGAGAGCAGTTCTTC
>TRBJ2-2|TRBV6-5|-|-
CASSPRVTGELFF
TGTGCCAGCAGTCCCCGGGTGACCGGGGAGCTGTTTTTT
>TRBJ2-5|TRBV11-2|-|-
CASSRHSSLLQETQYF
TGTGCCAGCAGCCGACACTCTAGCCTCCTCCAAGAGACCCAGTACTTC
>TRBJ1-2|TRBV19|-|-
CASSSSRGRQRTNYGYTF
TGTGCCAGTAGCTCATCGCGGGGACGACAAAGGACTAACTATGGCTACACCTTC
>TRBJ2-1|TRBV7-9|-|-
CASSLGASPLLNEQFF
TGTGCCAGCAGCTTAGGGGCTAGCCCACTCCTCAATGAGCAGTTCTTC
>TRBJ2-3|TRBV4-1|TRBD1|-
CASSRRDRGADTQYF
TGCGCCAGCAGCCGCCGGGACAGGGGAGCAGATACGCAGTATTTT
>TRBJ2-7|TRBV30|TRBD1|-
CAWGTVSYEQYF
TGTGCCTGGGGGACAGTCTCCTACGAGCAGTACTTC
>TRBJ2-3|TRBV5-8|-|-
CASSPRDTRRNTQYF
TGTGCCAGCAGCCCCCGGGACACGAGACGGAATACGCAGTATTTT
>TRBJ2-7|TRBV4-1|-|-
CASSLRMVGVAYEQYF
TGCGCCAGCAGCTTACGAATGGTTGGCGTCGCCTACGAGCAGTACTTC
>TRBJ2-1|TRBV2|-|-
CASSNGGGPYNEQFF
TGTGCCAGCAGTAATGGCGGAGGCCCCTACAATGAGCAGTTCTTC
>TRBJ2-3|TRBV7-9|TRBD2|-
CASSLPEGRLAGVTDTQYF
TGTGCCAGCAGCTTACCCGAGGGTAGACTAGCGGGAGTGACAGATACGCAGTATTTT
>TRBJ2-5|TRBV4-2|-|-
CASSQDLYISGAKETQYF
TGTGCCAGCAGCCAAGATCTTTATATCAGCGGAGCTAAAGAGACCCAGTACTTC
>TRBJ2-5|TRBV27|TRBD1|-
CASSFGTGKGTQYF
TGTGCCAGCAGTTTCGGGACAGGAAAGGGGACCCAGTACTTC
>TRBJ2-2|TRBV6-5|-|-
CASKDSYTGELFF
TGTGCCAGCAAGGACAGCTACACCGGGGAGCTGTTTTTT
>TRBJ2-7|TRBV28|TRBD1|-
CASKDRTPYEQYF
TGTGCCAGCAAGGACAGGACCCCGTACGAGCAGTACTTC
>TRBJ2-3|TRBV5-4|-|-
CASSGDGGPTQYF
TGTGCCAGCAGCGGGGATGGTGGGCCGACGCAGTATTTT
>TRBJ2-3|TRBV4-3|-|-
CASSQDSGSGNTQYF
TGCGCCAGCAGCCAAGATTCGGGGAGTGGAAATACGCAGTATTTT
>TRBJ2-5|TRBV5-6|-|-
CASSLAGYQETQYF
TGTGCCAGCAGCCTCGCGGGGTACCAAGAGACCCAGTACTTC
>TRBJ1-2|TRBV6-5|-|-
CASSYGRDYTF
TGTGCCAGCAGTTACGGGAGGGACTACACCTTC
>TRBJ1-2|TRBV15|TRBD1|-
CATSRDLATGVYGYTF
TGTGCCACCAGCAGAGACCTTGCGACAGGGGTCTATGGCTACACCTTC
>TRBJ1-6|TRBV27|-|-
CASAYSGITYNSPLHF
TGTGCCAGCGCGTATTCAGGGATCACCTATAATTCACCCCTCCACTTT
>TRBJ1-4|TRBV7-6|TRBD1|-
CASSIQGAGEKLFF
TGTGCCAGCAGCATACAGGGGGCGGGAGAAAAACTGTTTTTT
>TRBJ1-1|TRBV4-2|-|-
CASSQEPGPIAEAFF
TGTGCCAGCAGCCAAGAACCTGGGCCAATCGCTGAAGCTTTCTTT
>TRBJ2-7|TRBV7-9|-|-
CASSPRDSPLYEQYF
TGTGCCAGCAGCCCGCGGGACAGTCCCCTCTACGAGCAGTACTTC
>TRBJ1-5|TRBV6-5|-|-
CASRRGLSEGQPQHF
TGTGCCAGCAGGCGAGGACTCTCGGAGGGGCAGCCCCAGCATTTT
>TRBJ2-7|TRBV13|TRBD1|-
CASSSYRDRGPYEQYF
TGTGCCAGCAGCTCGTACCGGGACAGGGGGCCCTACGAGCAGTACTTC
>TRBJ2-7|TRBV4-1|-|-
CASSQGGFSYEQYF
TGCGCCAGCAGCCAAGGAGGCTTCTCCTACGAGCAGTACTTC
>TRBJ1-2|TRBV4-3|-|-
CASSQWVGQSYGYTF
TGCGCCAGCAGCCAATGGGTCGGACAATCCTATGGCTACACCTTC
>TRBJ2-7|TRBV6-1|-|once
CASSELRERAYEQYF
TGTGCCAGCAGTGAATTACGGGAGAGAGCCTACGAGCAGTACTTC
>TRBJ2-7|TRBV19|TRBD2|-
CASTPTGTSGYEQYF
TGTGCCAGTACTCCCACCGGGACTAGCGGCTACGAGCAGTACTTC
>TRBJ2-7|TRBV27|-|once
CASRFFSTSYEQYF
TGTGCCAGCAGATTCTTCAGCACCTCCTACGAGCAGTACTTC
>TRBJ1-3|TRBV5-5|TRBD1|-
CASSPQGSGGTGNTIYF
TGTGCCAGCAGCCCCCAGGGATCAGGGGGAACTGGAAACACCATATATTTT
>TRBJ2-7|TRBV6-5|TRBD1|-
CASSYSRWDRAYEQYF
TGTGCCAGCAGTTACTCTCGGTGGGACAGGGCCTACGAGCAGTACTTC
>TRBJ2-7|TRBV10-3|-|-
CAISETEKYYEQYF
TGTGCCATCAGTGAGACAGAGAAATACTACGAGCAGTACTTC
>TRBJ2-1|TRBV28|-|-
CASSQQITEQFF
TGTGCCAGCAGTCAACAGATCACGGAGCAGTTCTTC
>TRBJ2-3|TRBV30|TRBD1|once
CAWSHTGTGTDTQYF
TGTGCCTGGAGTCACACCGGGACAGGCACAGATACGCAGTATTTT
>TRBJ2-7|TRBV2|-|-
CASSETGTQLEYEQYF
TGTGCCAGCAGTGAAACCGGGACTCAGCTAGAATACGAGCAGTACTTC
>TRBJ2-7|TRBV2|TRBD1|once
CASRASGTGGSEQYF
TGTGCCAGCAGGGCCTCCGGGACAGGGGGCTCCGAGCAGTACTTC
>TRBJ1-2|TRBV9|-|once
CASSVQGSHGYTF
TGTGCCAGCAGCGTTCAGGGGTCCCATGGCTACACCTTC
>TRBJ2-6|TRBV29-1|-|-
CSVYSSGANVLTF
TGCAGCGTATACAGCTCTGGGGCCAACGTCCTGACTTTC
>TRBJ2-3|TRBV11-1|TRBD1|-
CASNLAGGADTQYF
TGTGCCAGCAACTTAGCAGGGGGCGCAGATACGCAGTATTTT
>TRBJ2-2|TRBV28|TRBD2|-
CASRIKGGLAITSTGELFF
TGTGCCAGCAGAATAAAGGGAGGGCTAGCGATAACCTCCACCGGGGAGCTGTTTTTT
>TRBJ2-3|TRBV5-1|TRBD1|-
CASRGQGALHTQYF
TGCGCCAGCAGGGGACAGGGGGCCCTTCATACGCAGTATTTT
>TRBJ2-3|TRBV6-5|-|-
CATKAEGGDTQYF
TGTGCCACGAAAGCGGAGGGGGGAGATACGCAGTATTTT